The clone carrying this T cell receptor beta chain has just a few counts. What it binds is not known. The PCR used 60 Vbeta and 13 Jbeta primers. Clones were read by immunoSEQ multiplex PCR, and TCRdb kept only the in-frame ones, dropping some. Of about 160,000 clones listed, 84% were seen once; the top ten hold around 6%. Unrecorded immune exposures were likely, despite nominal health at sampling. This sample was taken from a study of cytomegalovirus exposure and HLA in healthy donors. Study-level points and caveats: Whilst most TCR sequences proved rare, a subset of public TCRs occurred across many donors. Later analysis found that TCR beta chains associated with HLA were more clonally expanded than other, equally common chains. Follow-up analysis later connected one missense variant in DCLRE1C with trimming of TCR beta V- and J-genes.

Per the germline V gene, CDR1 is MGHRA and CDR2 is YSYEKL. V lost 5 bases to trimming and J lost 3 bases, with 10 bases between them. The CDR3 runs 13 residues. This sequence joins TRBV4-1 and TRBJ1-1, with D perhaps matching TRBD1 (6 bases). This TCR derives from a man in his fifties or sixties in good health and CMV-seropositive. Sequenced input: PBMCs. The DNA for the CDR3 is TGCGCCAGCAGCTGGGGGGGCGACACTGAAGCTTTCTTT. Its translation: CASSWGGDTEAFF.